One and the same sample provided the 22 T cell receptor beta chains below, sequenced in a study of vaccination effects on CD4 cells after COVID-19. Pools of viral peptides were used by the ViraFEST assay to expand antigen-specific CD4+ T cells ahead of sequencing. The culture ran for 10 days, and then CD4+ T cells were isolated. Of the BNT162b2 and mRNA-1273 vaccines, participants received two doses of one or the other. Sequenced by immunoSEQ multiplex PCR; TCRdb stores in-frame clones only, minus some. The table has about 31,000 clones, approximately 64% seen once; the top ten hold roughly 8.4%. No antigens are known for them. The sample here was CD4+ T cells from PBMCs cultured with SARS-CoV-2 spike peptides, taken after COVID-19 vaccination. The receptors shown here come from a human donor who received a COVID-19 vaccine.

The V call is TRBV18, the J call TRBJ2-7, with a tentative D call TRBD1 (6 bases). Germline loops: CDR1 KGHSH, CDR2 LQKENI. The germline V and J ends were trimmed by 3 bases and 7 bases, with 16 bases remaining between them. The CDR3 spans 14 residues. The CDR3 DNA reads TGTGCCAGCTCACCTTTCCGGGACACTGAAGAGCAGTACTTC. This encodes CASSPFRDTEEQYF.

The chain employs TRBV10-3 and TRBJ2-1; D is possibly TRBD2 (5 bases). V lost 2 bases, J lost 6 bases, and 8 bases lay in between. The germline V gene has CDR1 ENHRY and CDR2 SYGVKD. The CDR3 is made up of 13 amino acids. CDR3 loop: CAISEREPNEQFF. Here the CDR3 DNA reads TGTGCCATCAGTGAGCGGGAACCCAATGAGCAGTTCTTC.

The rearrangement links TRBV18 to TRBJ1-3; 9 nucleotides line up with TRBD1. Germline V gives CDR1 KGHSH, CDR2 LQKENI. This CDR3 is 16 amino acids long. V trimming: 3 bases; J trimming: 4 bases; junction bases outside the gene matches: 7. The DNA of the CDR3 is TGTGCCAGCTCACCCACACAGGGGGCGTCGGGAAACACCATATATTTT. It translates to CASSPTQGASGNTIYF.

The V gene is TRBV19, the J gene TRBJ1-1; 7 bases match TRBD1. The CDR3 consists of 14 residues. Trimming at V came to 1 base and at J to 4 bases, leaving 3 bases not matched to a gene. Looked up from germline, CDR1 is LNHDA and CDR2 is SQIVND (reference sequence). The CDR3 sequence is CASSIVGGGTEAFF. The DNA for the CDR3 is TGTGCCAGTAGTATAGTAGGGGGCGGCACTGAAGCTTTCTTT.

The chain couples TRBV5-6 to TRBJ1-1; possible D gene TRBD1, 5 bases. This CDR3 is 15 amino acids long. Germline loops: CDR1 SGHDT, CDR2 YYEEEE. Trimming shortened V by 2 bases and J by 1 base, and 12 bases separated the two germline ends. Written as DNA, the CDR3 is TGTGCCAGCAGCTTCTTTGACAGATCGAACACTGAAGCTTTCTTT. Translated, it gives CASSFFDRSNTEAFF.

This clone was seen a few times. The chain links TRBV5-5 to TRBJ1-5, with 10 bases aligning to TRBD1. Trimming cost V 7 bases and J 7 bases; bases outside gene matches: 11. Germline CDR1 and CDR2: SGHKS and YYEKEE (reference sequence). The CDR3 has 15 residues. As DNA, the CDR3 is TGTGCCAGCTGGGAGGGACAGGGGCTCGGGCAGCCCCAGCATTTT. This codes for CASWEGQGLGQPQHF.

CDR3 sequence: CASARGGTDPKETQYF. CDR3 in DNA: TGTGCCAGCGCCAGGGGGGGGACAGATCCTAAAGAGACCCAGTACTTC. The rearrangement uses TRBV2 and TRBJ2-5; D tentatively fits TRBD1 or TRBD2 (7 bases each). CDR1 is SNHLY and CDR2 is FYNNEI in the germline V gene. Trimming took off 8 bases at V and 3 bases at J, with 22 bases between the two ends. This CDR3 region has 16 residues.

The CDR3 protein is CASSLGTAGNTIYF. The CDR3 coding sequence is TGTGCCAGTAGTCTCGGGACAGCAGGAAACACCATATATTTT. The chain has TRBV19 and TRBJ1-3, with 7 nucleotides matching TRBD1. The CDR3 loop spans 14 amino acids. The J segment lost 4 bases and the V segment lost 5 bases, leaving 5 bases of the junction unmatched. Germline CDR1 reads LNHDA; CDR2 reads SQIVND (reference sequence).

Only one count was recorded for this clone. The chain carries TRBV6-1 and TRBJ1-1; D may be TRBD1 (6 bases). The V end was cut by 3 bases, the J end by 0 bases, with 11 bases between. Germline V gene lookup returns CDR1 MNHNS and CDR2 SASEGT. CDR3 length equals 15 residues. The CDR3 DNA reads TGTGCCAGCAGTGACACGGACAGCTTGAACACTGAAGCTTTCTTT. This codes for CASSDTDSLNTEAFF.

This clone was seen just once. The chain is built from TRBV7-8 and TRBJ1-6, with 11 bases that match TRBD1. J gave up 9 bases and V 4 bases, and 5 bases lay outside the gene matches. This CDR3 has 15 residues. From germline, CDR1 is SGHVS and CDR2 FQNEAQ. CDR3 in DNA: TGTGCCAGCAGCTCAAGGACAGGGGGCGGTTCACCCCTCCACTTT. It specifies CASSSRTGGGSPLHF.

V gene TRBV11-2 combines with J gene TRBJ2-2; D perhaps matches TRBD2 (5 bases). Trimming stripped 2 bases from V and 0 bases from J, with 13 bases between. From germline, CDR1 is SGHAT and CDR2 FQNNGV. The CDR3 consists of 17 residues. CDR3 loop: CASSLRAGRTNTGELFF. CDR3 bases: TGTGCCAGCAGCTTACGGGCGGGCAGGACGAACACCGGGGAGCTGTTTTTT.

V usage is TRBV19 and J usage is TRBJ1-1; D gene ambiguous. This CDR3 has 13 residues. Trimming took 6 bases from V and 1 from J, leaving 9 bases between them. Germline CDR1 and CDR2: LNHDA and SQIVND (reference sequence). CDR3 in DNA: TGTGCCAGTAGCGACACCAGGAACACTGAAGCTTTCTTT. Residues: CASSDTRNTEAFF. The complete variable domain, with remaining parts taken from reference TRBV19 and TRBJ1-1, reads DGGITQSPKYLFRKEGQNVTLSCEQNLNHDAMYWYRQDPGQGLRLIYYSQIVNDFQKGDIAEGYSVSREKKESFPLTVTSAQKNPTAFYLCASSDTRNTEAFFGQGTRLTVV.

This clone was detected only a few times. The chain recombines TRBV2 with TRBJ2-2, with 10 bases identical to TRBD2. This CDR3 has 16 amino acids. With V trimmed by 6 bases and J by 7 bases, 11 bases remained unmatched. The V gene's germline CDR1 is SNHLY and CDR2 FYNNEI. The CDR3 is CASRPSAGGWFGELFF. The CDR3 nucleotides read TGTGCCAGCAGGCCCTCAGCGGGGGGGTGGTTCGGGGAGCTGTTTTTT.

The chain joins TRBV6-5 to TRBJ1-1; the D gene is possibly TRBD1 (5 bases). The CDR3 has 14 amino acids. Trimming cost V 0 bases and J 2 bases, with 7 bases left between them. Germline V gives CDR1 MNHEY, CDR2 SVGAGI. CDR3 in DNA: TGTGCCAGCAGTTACTCGGGGGATAACACTGAAGCTTTCTTT. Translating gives CASSYSGDNTEAFF.

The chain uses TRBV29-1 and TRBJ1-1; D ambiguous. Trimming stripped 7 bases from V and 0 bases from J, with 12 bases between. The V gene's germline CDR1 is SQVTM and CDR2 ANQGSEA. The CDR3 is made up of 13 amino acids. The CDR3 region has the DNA TGCAGCGGATGCTGGGAGGTGAACACTGAAGCTTTCTTT. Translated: CSGCWEVNTEAFF.

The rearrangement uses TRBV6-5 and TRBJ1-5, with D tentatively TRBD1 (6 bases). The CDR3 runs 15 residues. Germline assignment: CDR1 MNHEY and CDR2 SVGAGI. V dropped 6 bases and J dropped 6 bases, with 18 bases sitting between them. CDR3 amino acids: CASSPRRGIFQPQHF. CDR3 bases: TGTGCCAGCAGCCCCCGCAGGGGTATCTTTCAGCCCCAGCATTTT.

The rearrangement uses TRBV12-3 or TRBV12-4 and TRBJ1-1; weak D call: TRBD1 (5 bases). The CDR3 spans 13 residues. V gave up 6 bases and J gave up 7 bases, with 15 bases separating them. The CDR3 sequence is CASSFAGLGEAFF. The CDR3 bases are TGTGCCAGCAGCTTCGCGGGACTCGGTGAAGCTTTCTTT.

CDR3 in amino acids: CASSLVEASVAKNIQYF. Written as DNA, the CDR3 is TGTGCCAGCAGCTTAGTAGAGGCTAGCGTAGCCAAAAACATTCAGTACTTC. This rearrangement joins TRBV7-9 to TRBJ2-4; weak D call: TRBD2 (6 bases). The CDR3 runs to 17 residues. Per the germline V gene, CDR1 is SEHNR and CDR2 is FQNEAQ (reference sequence). V was pared by 1 base and J by 0 bases, with 13 bases between.

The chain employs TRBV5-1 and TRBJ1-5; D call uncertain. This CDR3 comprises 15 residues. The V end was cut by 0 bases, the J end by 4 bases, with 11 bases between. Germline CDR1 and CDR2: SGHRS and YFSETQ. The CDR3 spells CASSLAPGANQPQHF. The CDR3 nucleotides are TGCGCCAGCAGCTTGGCCCCGGGAGCTAATCAGCCCCAGCATTTT.

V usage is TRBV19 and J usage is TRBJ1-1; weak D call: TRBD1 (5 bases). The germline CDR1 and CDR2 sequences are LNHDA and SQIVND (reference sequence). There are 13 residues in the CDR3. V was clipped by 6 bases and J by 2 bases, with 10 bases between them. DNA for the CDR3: TGTGCCAGTAGATCAGGGTTTAACACTGAAGCTTTCTTT. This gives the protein CASRSGFNTEAFF.

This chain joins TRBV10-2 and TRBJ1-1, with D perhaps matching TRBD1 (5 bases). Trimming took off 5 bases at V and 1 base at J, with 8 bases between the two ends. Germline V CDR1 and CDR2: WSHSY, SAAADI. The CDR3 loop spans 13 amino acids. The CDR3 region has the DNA TGCGCCAGCAGTAAGGGGACGAACACTGAAGCTTTCTTT. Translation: CASSKGTNTEAFF.

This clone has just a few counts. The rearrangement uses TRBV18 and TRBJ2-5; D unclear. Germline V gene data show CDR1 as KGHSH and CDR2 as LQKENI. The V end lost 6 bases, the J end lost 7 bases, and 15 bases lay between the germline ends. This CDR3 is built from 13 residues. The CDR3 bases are TGTGCCAGCTCCTCGGACGGAGCGTGGACCCAGTACTTC. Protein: CASSSDGAWTQYF.